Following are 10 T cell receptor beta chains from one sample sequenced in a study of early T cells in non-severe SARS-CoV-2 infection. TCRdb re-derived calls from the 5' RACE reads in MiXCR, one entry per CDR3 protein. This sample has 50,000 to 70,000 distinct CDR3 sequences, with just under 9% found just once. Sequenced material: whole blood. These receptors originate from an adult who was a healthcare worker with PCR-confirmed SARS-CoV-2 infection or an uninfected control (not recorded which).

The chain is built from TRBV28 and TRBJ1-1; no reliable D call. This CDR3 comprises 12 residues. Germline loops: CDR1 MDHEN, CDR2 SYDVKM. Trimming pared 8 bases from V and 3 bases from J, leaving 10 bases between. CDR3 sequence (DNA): TGTGCCAGCTTTACGAGTTACACTGAAGCTTTCTTT. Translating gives CASFTSYTEAFF.

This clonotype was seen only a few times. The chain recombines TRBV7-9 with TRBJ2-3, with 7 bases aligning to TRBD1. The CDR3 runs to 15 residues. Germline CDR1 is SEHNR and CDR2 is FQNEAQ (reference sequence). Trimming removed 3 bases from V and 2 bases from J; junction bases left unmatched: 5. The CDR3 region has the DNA TGTGCCAGCAGCTTCGGACAGGCGTCCACAGATACGCAGTATTTT. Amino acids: CASSFGQASTDTQYF.

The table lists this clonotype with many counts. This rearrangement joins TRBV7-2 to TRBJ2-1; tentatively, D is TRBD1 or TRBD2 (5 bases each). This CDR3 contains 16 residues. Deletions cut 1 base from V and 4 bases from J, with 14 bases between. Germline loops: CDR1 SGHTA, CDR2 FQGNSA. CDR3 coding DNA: TGTGCCAGCAGCTTAGAGGCCCTAGCAGGGTACAATGAGCAGTTCTTC. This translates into CASSLEALAGYNEQFF.

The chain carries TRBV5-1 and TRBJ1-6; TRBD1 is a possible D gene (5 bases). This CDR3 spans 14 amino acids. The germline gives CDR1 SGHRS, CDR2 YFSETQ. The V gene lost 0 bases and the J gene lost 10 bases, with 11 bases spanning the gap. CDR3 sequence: CASSLATRDSPLHF. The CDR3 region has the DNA TGCGCCAGCAGCTTGGCGACACGGGACTCACCCCTCCACTTT.

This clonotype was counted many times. CDR3 DNA sequence: TGCAGCGTCTCAGGGGGACCCTACAATGAGCAGTTCTTC. It specifies CSVSGGPYNEQFF. This chain joins TRBV29-1 and TRBJ2-1; 7 bases map to TRBD1. With V trimmed by 6 bases and J by 2 bases, 4 bases remained unmatched. The V gene's germline CDR1 is SQVTM and CDR2 ANQGSEA. The CDR3 consists of 13 residues.

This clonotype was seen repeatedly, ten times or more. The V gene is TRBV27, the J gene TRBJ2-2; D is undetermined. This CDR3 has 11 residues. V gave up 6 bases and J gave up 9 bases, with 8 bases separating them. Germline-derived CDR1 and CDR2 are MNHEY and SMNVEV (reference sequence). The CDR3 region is CASRGYRELFF. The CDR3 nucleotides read TGTGCCAGCAGGGGGTACCGGGAGCTGTTTTTT.

CDR3 protein: CAIRDSYEQYF. CDR3 nucleotide sequence: TGTGCCATCAGGGACTCATACGAGCAGTACTTC. The chain uses TRBV10-3 and TRBJ2-7; the D gene is possibly TRBD2 (5 bases). CDR1 and CDR2 from the germline V gene are ENHRY and SYGVKD. The CDR3 length is 11 residues. Trimming removed 6 bases at V and 4 bases at J, with 7 bases between.

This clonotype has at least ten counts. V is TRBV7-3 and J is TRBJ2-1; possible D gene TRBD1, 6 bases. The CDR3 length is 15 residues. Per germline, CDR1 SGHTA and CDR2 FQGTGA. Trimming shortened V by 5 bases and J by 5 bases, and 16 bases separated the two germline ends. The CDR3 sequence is CASSPQGPSDNEQFF. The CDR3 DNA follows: TGTGCCAGCAGCCCACAGGGCCCCAGCGACAATGAGCAGTTCTTC.

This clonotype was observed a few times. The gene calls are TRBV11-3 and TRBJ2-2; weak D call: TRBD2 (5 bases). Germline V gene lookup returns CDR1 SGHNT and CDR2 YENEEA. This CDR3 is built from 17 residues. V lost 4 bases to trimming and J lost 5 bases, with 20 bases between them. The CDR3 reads CASSSLGSHRSTGELFF. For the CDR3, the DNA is TGTGCCAGCAGCTCCCTTGGGAGCCATCGTAGTACCGGGGAGCTGTTTTTT. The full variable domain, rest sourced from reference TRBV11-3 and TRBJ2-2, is EAGVVQSPRYKIIEKKQPVAFWCNPISGHNTLYWYLQNLGQGPELLIRYENEEAVDDSQLPKDRFSAERLKGVDSTLKIQPAELGDSAVYLCASSSLGSHRSTGELFFGEGSRLTVL.

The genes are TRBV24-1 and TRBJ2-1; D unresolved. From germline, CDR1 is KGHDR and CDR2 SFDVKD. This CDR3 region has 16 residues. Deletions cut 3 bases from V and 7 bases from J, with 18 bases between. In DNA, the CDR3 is TGTGCCACCAGTGATCTCCCCCCATGGAAAGGGAATGAGCAGTTCTTC. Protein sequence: CATSDLPPWKGNEQFF.